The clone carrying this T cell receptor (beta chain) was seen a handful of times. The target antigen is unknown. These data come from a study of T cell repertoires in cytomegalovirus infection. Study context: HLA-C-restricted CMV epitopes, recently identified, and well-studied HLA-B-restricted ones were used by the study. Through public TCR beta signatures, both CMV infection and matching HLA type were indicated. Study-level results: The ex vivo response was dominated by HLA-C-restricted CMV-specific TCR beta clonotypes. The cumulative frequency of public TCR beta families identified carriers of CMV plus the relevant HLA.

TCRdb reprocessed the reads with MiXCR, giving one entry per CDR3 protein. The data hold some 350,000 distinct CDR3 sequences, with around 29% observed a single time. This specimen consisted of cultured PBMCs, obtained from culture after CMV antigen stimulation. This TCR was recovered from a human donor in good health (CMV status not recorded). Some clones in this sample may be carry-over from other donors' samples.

In DNA form, the CDR3 reads TGCGCCAGCAGTGCCGAAACTTACACTGAAGCTTTCTTT. Protein sequence: CASSAETYTEAFF. V and J are TRBV10-1 and TRBJ1-1; no clear D gene. Germline CDR1 WNHNN, CDR2 SYGVQD (reference sequence). The CDR3 is 13 residues long. The V and J ends lost 4 bases and 3 bases respectively, with 9 bases between them.